The 19 T cell receptor beta chains presented below share a single source sample, sequenced in a study of beta chain features in type 1 diabetes. The sequenced template was cDNA made from the entire isolated RNA. Clones were read by immunoSEQ multiplex PCR, and TCRdb kept only the in-frame ones, dropping some. The sample includes 200,000 to 250,000 clones, 68% of them seen just once. Sequenced input: naive CD4+ T cells from blood. These receptors all come from a man aged 30 to 39 in good health.

The sample holds a few counts of this clone. The V call is TRBV29-1, the J call TRBJ2-4; 13 positions agree with TRBD2. In germline, CDR1 is SQVTM, CDR2 ANQGSEA. This CDR3 has 17 residues. After removal of 7 bases from V and 1 base from J, the junction contained 10 bases not matched to a gene. The CDR3 protein is CSARLAGGSPAKNIQYF. The DNA of the CDR3 is TGCAGCGCTCGACTAGCGGGAGGATCCCCGGCCAAAAACATTCAGTACTTC.

Notes on this clone: Other DNA sequences in the sample encode the same CDR3. The chain recombines TRBV30 with TRBJ2-5, with a possible D match to TRBD1 (5 bases). Per germline, CDR1 GTSNPN and CDR2 SVGIG (reference sequence). The CDR3 has 13 amino acids. V shed 0 bases and J shed 4 bases, with 9 bases lying between them. In nucleotides, the CDR3 is TGTGCCTGGAGTGTACGGCAGGGAGAGACCCAGTACTTC. Protein: CAWSVRQGETQYF.

The J gene is TRBJ1-2, the V gene TRBV30, with D perhaps TRBD1 (6 bases). The CDR3 length is 13 residues. Trimming removed 2 bases from V and 6 bases from J, with 13 bases in between. CDR1 and CDR2 (germline): GTSNPN, SVGIG (reference sequence). DNA for the CDR3: TGTGCCTGGAGTCGGACAGCCGTGGATGGCTACACCTTC. Translating gives CAWSRTAVDGYTF.

The rearrangement joins TRBV5-1 to TRBJ1-1; no firm D call. Trimming removed 1 base from V and 1 base from J, with 8 bases in between. The CDR3 has 14 amino acids. Germline values: CDR1 SGHRS, CDR2 YFSETQ. The CDR3 loop reads CASSLQTGNTEAFF. In DNA form, the CDR3 reads TGCGCCAGCAGCTTGCAGACGGGGAACACTGAAGCTTTCTTT.

This chain connects TRBV29-1 to TRBJ2-6; D remains ambiguous. Germline loops: CDR1 SQVTM, CDR2 ANQGSEA. Trimming pared 5 bases from V and 2 bases from J, leaving 7 bases between. The CDR3 spans 13 residues. The CDR3 loop is CSVTEAGANVLTF. The CDR3 region has the DNA TGCAGCGTTACCGAGGCTGGGGCCAACGTCCTGACTTTC.

J is TRBJ2-7 and V is TRBV20-1; D possibly corresponds to TRBD1 (6 bases). The germline V gene encodes CDR1 DFQATT and CDR2 SNEGSKA (reference sequence). The V end was cut by 0 bases, the J end by 12 bases, with 12 bases between. This CDR3 region has 11 residues. The CDR3 reads CSARDKAGVYF. The CDR3 nucleotides are TGCAGTGCTAGAGATAAGGCAGGGGTGTACTTC.

The DNA of the CDR3 is TGTGCCACCAGCACCCCCCGAGGTGGGACAGGGATCTTAGGGACCCAGTACTTC. Amino acids: CATSTPRGGTGILGTQYF. J is TRBJ2-5 and V is TRBV15, with TRBD1 matching 9 bases. J lost 7 bases, V lost 4 bases, and 19 bases had no gene match. Germline assignment: CDR1 LNHNV and CDR2 YYDKDF (reference sequence). The CDR3 consists of 18 residues.

The gene calls are TRBV30 and TRBJ2-5, with unresolved D. The germline V gene has CDR1 GTSNPN and CDR2 SVGIG (reference sequence). The CDR3 is 13 amino acids. Trimming removed 3 bases at V and 5 bases at J, with 13 bases between. CDR3 nucleotides: TGTGCCTGGAGCATCCTCCTCGGGGAGACCCAGTACTTC. Translated, it gives CAWSILLGETQYF. Filled out from reference TRBV30 and TRBJ2-5, the complete variable domain reads SQTIHQWPATLVQPVGSPLSLECTVEGTSNPNLYWYRQAAGRGLQLLFYSVGIGQISSEVPQNLSASRPQDRQFILSSKKLLLSDSGFYLCAWSILLGETQYFGPGTRLLVL.

The V and J genes are TRBV7-2 and TRBJ2-7; 9 positions agree with TRBD1. Germline CDR1 SGHTA, CDR2 FQGNSA. V trimming: 5 bases; J trimming: 3 bases; junction bases outside the gene matches: 8. CDR3 length: 15 amino acids. The CDR3 nucleotides are TGTGCCAGCAGCCGGATGGCGGGACAGGGCTACGAGCAGTACTTC. This encodes CASSRMAGQGYEQYF. Full variable domain (rest looked up from reference TRBV7-2 and TRBJ2-7): GAGVSQSPSNKVTEKGKDVELRCDPISGHTALYWYRQSLGQGLEFLIYFQGNSAPDKSGLPSDRFSAERTGGSVSTLTIQRTQQEDSAVYLCASSRMAGQGYEQYFGPGTRLTVT.

This sequence joins TRBV12-5 and TRBJ2-5; possible D gene TRBD1, 6 bases. The CDR3 has 15 residues. Germline V gives CDR1 LGHNT, CDR2 FRNRAP. Trimming took off 6 bases at V and 1 base at J, with 15 bases between the two ends. The CDR3: CASGHGRTVQETQYF. The CDR3 nucleotides read TGTGCTAGTGGCCACGGTAGGACAGTCCAAGAGACCCAGTACTTC.

J is TRBJ2-1 and V is TRBV9, with TRBD2 matching over 8 bases. With 2 bases clipped from V and 5 bases from J, the junction kept 9 bases outside the gene matches. CDR3 length equals 16 residues. Germline loops: CDR1 SGDLS, CDR2 YYNGEE. The CDR3 nucleotides are TGTGCCAGCAGCGTCGCCGTTAGCGGGGTAAACAATGAGCAGTTCTTC. It translates to CASSVAVSGVNNEQFF.

The V call is TRBV7-9, the J call TRBJ2-3; maybe TRBD2 (5 bases). This CDR3 spans 14 amino acids. V dropped 5 bases and J dropped 1 base, with 10 bases sitting between them. Per the germline V gene, CDR1 is SEHNR and CDR2 is FQNEAQ (reference sequence). CDR3 in DNA: TGTGCCAGCAGCCGGAGCGGTGGCACAGATACGCAGTATTTT. Its protein is CASSRSGGTDTQYF.

The gene calls are TRBV10-3 and TRBJ2-7, with TRBD1 matching 10 bases. Germline V gene data show CDR1 as ENHRY and CDR2 as SYGVKD. The CDR3 is 14 amino acids. J was trimmed by 5 bases and V by 10 bases; bases with no gene match: 11. CDR3 nucleotide sequence: TGTGCCACGACCTCCGGGACAGGGGACCACGAGCAGTACTTC. Encoded protein: CATTSGTGDHEQYF.

This clone showed up just a few times. The chain is built from TRBV29-1 and TRBJ2-5; 10 bases are shared with TRBD1. Germline assignment: CDR1 SQVTM and CDR2 ANQGSEA. The CDR3 has 12 residues. The chain's CDR3 is CSGTGATETQYF. The CDR3 nucleotides are TGCTCTGGGACAGGGGCAACTGAGACCCAGTACTTC. The full variable domain, rest sourced from reference TRBV29-1 and TRBJ2-5, is SAVISQKPSRDICQRGTSLTIQCQVDSQVTMMFWYRQQPGQSLTLIATANQGSEATYESGFVIDKFPISRPNLTFSTLTVSNMSPEDSSIYLCSGTGATETQYFGPGTRLLVL.

This clone appeared a few times. The rearrangement links TRBV7-2 to TRBJ2-5, with 9 nucleotides matching TRBD2. From germline, CDR1 is SGHTA and CDR2 FQGNSA. V shed 2 bases, J shed 4 bases, and the junction held 8 bases outside the gene matches. The CDR3 totals 16 residues. CDR3 sequence reads: CASSLWVAGAAETQYF. CDR3 nucleotide sequence: TGTGCCAGCAGCTTATGGGTAGCGGGGGCGGCAGAGACCCAGTACTTC.

The rearrangement links TRBV29-1 to TRBJ2-7; no reliable D call. The CDR3 consists of 13 residues. Per the germline V gene, CDR1 is SQVTM and CDR2 is ANQGSEA. The germline V and J ends were trimmed by 7 bases and 5 bases, with 18 bases remaining between them. CDR3 in DNA: TGCAGCGCCGGAATGGAGTATAGGCACGAGCAGTACTTC. Protein: CSAGMEYRHEQYF.

This clone was seen only once. The chain is built from TRBV28 and TRBJ2-7; D tentatively fits TRBD1 or TRBD2 (5 bases each). This CDR3 region has 14 residues. Germline CDR1 MDHEN, CDR2 SYDVKM. Trimming took off 8 bases at V and 1 base at J, with 15 bases between the two ends. The CDR3 sequence is CASGSGTGSYEQYF. The DNA for the CDR3 is TGTGCCAGCGGCTCCGGGACGGGTTCCTACGAGCAGTACTTC. The full variable domain, with the rest looked up from reference TRBV28 and TRBJ2-7, is DVKVTQSSRYLVKRTGEKVFLECVQDMDHENMFWYRQDPGLGLRLIYFSYDVKMKEKGDIPEGYSVSREKKERFSLILESASTNQTSMYLCASGSGTGSYEQYFGPGTRLTVT.

The rearrangement uses TRBV7-9 and TRBJ2-1; D unclear. V was pared by 2 bases and J by 4 bases, with 9 bases between. CDR1 and CDR2 from the germline V gene are SEHNR and FQNEAQ (reference sequence). The CDR3 is 14 residues long. DNA of the CDR3: TGTGCCAGCAGCTTAACCGACGGGTACAATGAGCAGTTCTTC. Translated, it gives CASSLTDGYNEQFF.

The chain combines TRBV29-1 with TRBJ1-1; D ambiguous. Germline CDR1 is SQVTM and CDR2 is ANQGSEA. The CDR3 extends over 10 amino acids. Trimming took 2 bases from V and 8 from J, leaving 6 bases between them. The CDR3 coding sequence is TGCAGCGTTGAAACTCGGGAAGCTTTCTTT. It encodes CSVETREAFF.